This is a list of T cell receptor beta chains from one sample in a study of blood T cell repertoires in COVID-19. Sequencing was performed with immunoSEQ multiplex PCR; in TCRdb, only in-frame clones are kept and a portion is missing. The sample holds about 170,000 clones, roughly 88% seen once. Sequences were obtained from peripheral blood. These TCRs come from an elderly woman with active or convalescent COVID-19. Each CDR3 is given with its conserved first and last residue. A D gene is named only where the DNA matches it firmly. For some rows the clone size is stated as once, few or many, or as a class when expanded; others skip it.

abundance	v_gene	d_gene	j_gene	CDR3aa	CDR3nt
.	TRBV21-1	.	TRBJ1-4	CASSDRATNEKLFF	TGTGCCAGCAGCGACAGGGCAACTAATGAAAAACTGTTTTTT
.	TRBV14	TRBD1	TRBJ1-1	CASSLTGDTEAFF	TGTGCCAGCAGCCTAACAGGGGACACTGAAGCTTTCTTT
.	TRBV5-1	TRBD2	TRBJ2-3	CASSLEGGYVTDTQYF	TGCGCCAGCAGCTTGGAGGGAGGGTATGTCACAGATACGCAGTATTTT
.	TRBV2	TRBD1	TRBJ1-5	CASSEFSGGSQPQHF	TGTGCCAGCAGTGAATTTTCAGGGGGCAGCCAGCCCCAGCATTTT
.	TRBV5-1	.	TRBJ2-2	CASSLITGGDTGELFF	TGCGCCAGCAGCTTGATTACAGGGGGGGACACCGGGGAGCTGTTTTTT
.	TRBV18	.	TRBJ2-5	CASSPLQETQYF	TGTGCCAGCTCACCACTACAAGAGACCCAGTACTTC
.	TRBV11-3	TRBD2	TRBJ2-7	CASSLDSRGGSYEQYF	TGTGCCAGCAGCTTAGACAGTCGGGGGGGCTCCTACGAGCAGTACTTC
.	TRBV5-5	TRBD1	TRBJ1-2	CASSIDRGLGYTF	TGTGCCAGCAGCATAGACAGGGGGCTTGGCTACACCTTC
once	TRBV3-1/TRBV3-2	TRBD2	TRBJ2-3	CASSQESIAGGSTDTQYF	TGTGCCAGCAGCCAAGAATCGATAGCGGGGGGCTCCACAGATACGCAGTATTTT
few	TRBV7-9	TRBD1	TRBJ2-3	CASSIRTGVADTQYF	TGTGCCAGCAGCATACGGACAGGGGTGGCAGATACGCAGTATTTT
.	TRBV11-3	.	TRBJ2-1	CASSLGGRVVNEQFF	TGTGCCAGCAGCTTAGGGGGCAGGGTTGTGAATGAGCAGTTCTTC
many	TRBV27	.	TRBJ2-7	CASSSLPGSLLYF	TGTGCCAGCAGTTCGTTACCCGGGTCTCTCCTTTACTTC
.	TRBV7-8	.	TRBJ1-1	CASSLGGRGRGTFF	TGTGCCAGCAGCTTAGGTGGAAGGGGTAGGGGGACTTTCTTT
many	TRBV7-8	.	TRBJ1-5	CASSLRTDLNQPQHF	TGTGCCAGCAGCCTGCGGACAGATCTTAATCAGCCCCAGCATTTT
.	TRBV7-2	.	TRBJ1-1	CASSLEVLQYEAFF	TGTGCCAGCAGCTTAGAGGTGTTACAGTATGAAGCTTTCTTT
once	TRBV7-6	TRBD2	TRBJ2-5	CASSPLAGGLQETQYF	TGTGCCAGCAGCCCATTAGCGGGGGGCCTCCAAGAGACCCAGTACTTC
.	TRBV3-1/TRBV3-2	TRBD2	TRBJ2-5	CASRGLARETQYF	TGTGCCAGCAGAGGACTAGCTAGAGAGACCCAGTACTTC
.	TRBV30	.	TRBJ1-2	CAWSPYVRQGSTNYGYTF	TGTGCCTGGAGTCCATATGTACGGCAGGGGTCAACCAACTATGGCTACACCTTC
.	TRBV6-2/TRBV6-3	.	TRBJ1-5	CASSPWAVSNQPQHF	TGTGCCAGCAGTCCATGGGCAGTTAGCAATCAGCCCCAGCATTTT
.	TRBV9	TRBD1	TRBJ1-1	CASSVDQGAGTEAFF	TGTGCCAGCAGCGTTGATCAGGGGGCGGGCACTGAAGCTTTCTTT
.	TRBV9	TRBD1	TRBJ1-2	CASSVAGTGLGYGYTF	TGTGCCAGCAGCGTAGCCGGGACAGGGTTGGGCTATGGCTACACCTTC
.	TRBV30	TRBD1	TRBJ1-2	CACLQGVYGYTF	TGTGCCTGCCTGCAGGGGGTTTATGGCTACACCTTC
.	TRBV6-5	.	TRBJ2-7	CASKESYEQYF	TGTGCCAGCAAAGAGTCCTACGAGCAGTACTTC
.	TRBV6-5	TRBD1	TRBJ2-7	CASRTGTGGNYEQYF	TGTGCCAGCAGAACCGGGACAGGGGGCAATTACGAGCAGTACTTC